This TCR beta chain originates from a study of blood T cell repertoires in COVID-19. This clone was seen a single time. Trimming removed 8 bases from V and 2 bases from J; junction bases left unmatched: 6. Germline CDR1 SNHLY, CDR2 FYNNEI. The CDR3 runs to 14 residues. In the authors' workflow: Nucleated cell number was recorded as an estimate derived from reference gene primer amplification. Libraries were prepared by immunoSEQ multiplex PCR; TCRdb keeps only in-frame clonotypes and omits some of them. The D gene and trimming were derived from the DNA, and the V and J assignments and clone size from that table. Among some 180,000 clones listed, roughly 73% were seen once.

The chain uses TRBV2 and TRBJ1-1, with TRBD1 matching 9 bases. The receptor was derived from a woman aged 80 or over with active or convalescent COVID-19. The sequenced sample consisted of peripheral blood. This CDR3 is CASGRQGVNTEAFF. Here the CDR3 DNA reads TGTGCCAGCGGAAGACAGGGGGTAAACACTGAAGCTTTCTTT.